This entry lists 8 T cell receptor beta chains sequenced from one sample in a study of blood T cell repertoires in COVID-19. Measured with immunoSEQ multiplex PCR; TCRdb has only the in-frame clones, and not every one. Of 300,000 to 400,000 clones detected, 85% to 90% appear once; the ten largest clones hold approximately 7.4%. The source material was peripheral blood. Receptors originate from a woman aged 70-85 years with COVID-19, enrolled during active disease.

This chain uses TRBV19 with TRBJ1-2; D gene unclear. This CDR3 has 14 amino acids. V dropped 5 bases and J dropped 5 bases, with 15 bases sitting between them. Germline V CDR1 and CDR2: LNHDA, SQIVND (reference sequence). CDR3 bases: TGTGCCAGTAGTCCTTCGACAAGTCTTTATGGCTACACCTTC. Protein sequence: CASSPSTSLYGYTF.

This clone was detected once. The same CDR3 also results from other DNA sequences found in this sample. V gene TRBV12-3 or TRBV12-4 combines with J gene TRBJ1-1; the D gene is possibly TRBD1 (5 bases). V lost 3 bases and J 2 bases, leaving 7 bases between the germline ends. The CDR3 totals 13 residues. For the CDR3, the DNA is TGTGCCAGCAGTTTTACAGGAAACACTGAAGCTTTCTTT. This sequence encodes CASSFTGNTEAFF.

V usage is TRBV30 and J usage is TRBJ2-2, with 8 bases lining up with TRBD1. Trimming at V came to 5 bases and at J to 5 bases, leaving 13 bases not matched to a gene. The length of the CDR3 is 16 residues. Per the germline V gene, CDR1 is GTSNPN and CDR2 is SVGIG (reference sequence). The CDR3 is CAWSPTGTGFTGELFF. The DNA of the CDR3 is TGTGCCTGGTCTCCTACCGGGACAGGTTTTACCGGGGAGCTGTTTTTT.

V and J are TRBV6-5 and TRBJ2-7; 8 positions match TRBD1. Germline CDR1 is MNHEY and CDR2 is SVGAGI. The CDR3 loop spans 15 amino acids. The V gene end was trimmed by 7 bases and the J gene end by 1 base; junction bases not matched to a gene: 9. CDR3 DNA: TGTGCCAGCAATACACTCCAGGGGGCGTCCTACGAGCAGTACTTC. This translates into CASNTLQGASYEQYF.

This chain joins TRBV6-5 and TRBJ2-7; TRBD1 might be the D (7 bases). Germline CDR1 reads MNHEY; CDR2 reads SVGAGI. CDR3 length equals 15 residues. With 2 bases removed from V and 3 bases from J, the gap between germline ends came to 14 bases. The CDR3 sequence is CASSYPGQEGYEQYF. CDR3 coding DNA: TGTGCCAGCAGTTACCCTGGACAGGAGGGCTACGAGCAGTACTTC.

The count of this clone is one. The V call is TRBV10-3, the J call TRBJ1-4; D uncertain. This CDR3 is 15 amino acids long. CDR1 and CDR2 (germline): ENHRY, SYGVKD. V was trimmed by 0 bases and J by 5 bases, leaving 10 bases between them. The CDR3 sequence: CAISESRGQNEKLFF. DNA of the CDR3: TGTGCCATCAGTGAGTCGCGTGGGCAGAATGAAAAACTGTTTTTT.

The chain couples TRBV9 to TRBJ1-6; D call uncertain. Germline V gene sequence: CDR1 SGDLS, CDR2 YYNGEE. CDR3 size: 16 residues. The V end lost 0 bases, the J end lost 3 bases, and 10 bases lay between the germline ends. As DNA, the CDR3 is TGTGCCAGCAGCGTAGCTGGTAACGGCTATAATTCACCCCTCCACTTT. The encoded protein is CASSVAGNGYNSPLHF.

This clone was counted once. The rearrangement joins TRBV11-2 to TRBJ1-6; D gene uncertain. Trimming cost V 1 base and J 8 bases, with 12 bases left between them. The CDR3 is 15 amino acids. CDR1 SGHAT and CDR2 FQNNGV come from the germline V gene. The CDR3 reads CASSLGGGAYSPLHF. For the CDR3, the DNA is TGTGCCAGCAGCTTAGGAGGAGGTGCATATTCACCCCTCCACTTT.